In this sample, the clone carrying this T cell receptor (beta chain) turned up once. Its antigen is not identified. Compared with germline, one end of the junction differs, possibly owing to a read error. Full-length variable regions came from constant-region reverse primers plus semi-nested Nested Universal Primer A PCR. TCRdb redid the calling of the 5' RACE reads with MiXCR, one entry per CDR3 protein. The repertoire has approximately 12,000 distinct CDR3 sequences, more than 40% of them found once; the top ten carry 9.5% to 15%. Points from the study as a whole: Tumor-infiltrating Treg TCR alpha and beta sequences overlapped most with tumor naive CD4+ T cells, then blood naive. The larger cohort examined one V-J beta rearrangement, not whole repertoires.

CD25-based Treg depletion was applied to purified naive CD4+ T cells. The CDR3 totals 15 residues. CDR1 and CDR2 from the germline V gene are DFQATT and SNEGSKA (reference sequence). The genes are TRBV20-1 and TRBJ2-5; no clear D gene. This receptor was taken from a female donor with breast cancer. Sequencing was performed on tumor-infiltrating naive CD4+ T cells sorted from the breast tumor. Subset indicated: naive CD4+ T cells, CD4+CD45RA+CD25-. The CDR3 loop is CSAGEASRYQETQYF. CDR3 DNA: TGCAGTGCTGGAGAGGCCAGCCGATATCAAGAGACCCAGTACTTC.